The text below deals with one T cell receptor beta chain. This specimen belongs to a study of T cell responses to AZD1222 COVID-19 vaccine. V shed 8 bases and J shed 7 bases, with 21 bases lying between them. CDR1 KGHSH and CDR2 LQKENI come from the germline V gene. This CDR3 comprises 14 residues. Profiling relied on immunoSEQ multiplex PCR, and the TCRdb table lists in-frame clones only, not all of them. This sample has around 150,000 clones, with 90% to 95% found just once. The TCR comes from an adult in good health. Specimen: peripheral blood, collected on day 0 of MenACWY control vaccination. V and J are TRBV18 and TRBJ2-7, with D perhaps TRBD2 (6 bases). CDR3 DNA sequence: TGTGCCAGCGGTCCGGGAGACCTTCTACGGGAGCAGTACTTC. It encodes CASGPGDLLREQYF. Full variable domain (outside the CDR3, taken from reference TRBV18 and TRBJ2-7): NAGVMQNPRHLVRRRGQEARLRCSPMKGHSHVYWYRQLPEEGLKFMVYLQKENIIDESGMPKERFSAEFPKEGPSILRIQQVVRGDSAAYFCASGPGDLLREQYFGPGTRLTVT.